This T cell receptor (beta chain) was sequenced for a study of T cells in Graves' hyperthyroidism and ophthalmopathy. A word on this clonotype: Its antigen is unknown. A read error may be the cause here, since a much bigger clone is one base away. The missing conserved phenylalanine or tryptophan at the end of this CDR3 makes a read error likely.

Broader study findings: Prediction of ophthalmopathy progression came a median about 6 months pre-onset.

What was amplified from RNA transcripts were TCR beta CDR3 regions. A first-round RT-PCR of the TCR CDR3 used the HTBI primer set. In TCRdb, the multiplex PCR reads were re-called with MiXCR into one record per CDR3 protein. The profile shows 50,000 to 55,000 distinct CDR3 sequences, over 40% of them singletons. Every diagnosis used clinical symptoms, serum thyroxine and TRAb, thyroid ultrasound and orbital computed tomography. Roughly 9.1 ml of fresh peripheral blood supplied the PBMCs. The receptor comes from a woman between 45 and 60 years old with Graves' ophthalmopathy. The specimen sequenced was blood.

This CDR3 is CASSFGAQETQYS. The DNA for the CDR3 is TGTGCCAGCAGCTTCGGGGCCCAAGAGACCCAGTACTCC. V is TRBV5-8 and J is TRBJ2-5; D may match TRBD1 or TRBD2 (5 bases each). Looked up from germline, CDR1 is SGHTS and CDR2 is YDEGEE. This CDR3 is built from 13 residues. The ends were cut back, 2 bases at V and 1 base at J, with 6 bases in the middle.